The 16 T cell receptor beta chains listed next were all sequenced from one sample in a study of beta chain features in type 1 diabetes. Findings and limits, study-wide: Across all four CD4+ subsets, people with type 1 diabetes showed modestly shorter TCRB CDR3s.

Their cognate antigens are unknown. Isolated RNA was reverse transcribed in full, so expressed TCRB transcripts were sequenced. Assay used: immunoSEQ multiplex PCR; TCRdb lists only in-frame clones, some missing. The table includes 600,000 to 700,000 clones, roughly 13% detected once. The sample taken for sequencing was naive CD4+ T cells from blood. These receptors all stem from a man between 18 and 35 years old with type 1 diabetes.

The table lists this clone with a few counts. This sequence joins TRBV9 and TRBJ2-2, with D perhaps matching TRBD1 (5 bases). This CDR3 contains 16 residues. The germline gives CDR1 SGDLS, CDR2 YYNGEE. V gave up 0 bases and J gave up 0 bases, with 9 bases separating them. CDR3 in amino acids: CASSVEGRTNTGELFF. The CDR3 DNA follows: TGTGCCAGCAGCGTAGAGGGGCGGACGAACACCGGGGAGCTGTTTTTT.

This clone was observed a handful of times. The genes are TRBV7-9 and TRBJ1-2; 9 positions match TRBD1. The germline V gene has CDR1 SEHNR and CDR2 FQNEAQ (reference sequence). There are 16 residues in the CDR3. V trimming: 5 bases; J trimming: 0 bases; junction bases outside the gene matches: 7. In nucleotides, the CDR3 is TGTGCCAGCAGCCTCCATGACAGGGGGACTAACTATGGCTACACCTTC. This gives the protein CASSLHDRGTNYGYTF.

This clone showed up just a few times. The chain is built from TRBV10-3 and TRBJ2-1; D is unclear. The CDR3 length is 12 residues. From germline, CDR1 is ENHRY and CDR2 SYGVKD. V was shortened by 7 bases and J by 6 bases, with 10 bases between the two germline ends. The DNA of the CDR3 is TGTGCCATCACCCTCCCCGGCAATGAGCAGTTCTTC. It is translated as CAITLPGNEQFF.

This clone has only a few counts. Written as DNA, the CDR3 is TGTGCCAGCACCCCCGGTGAGGACTATGGCTACACCTTC. It specifies CASTPGEDYGYTF. The rearrangement uses TRBV6-5 and TRBJ1-2; no reliable D call. CDR1 MNHEY and CDR2 SVGAGI come from the germline V gene. V was shortened by 7 bases and J by 3 bases, with 12 bases between the two germline ends. The CDR3 contains 13 residues.

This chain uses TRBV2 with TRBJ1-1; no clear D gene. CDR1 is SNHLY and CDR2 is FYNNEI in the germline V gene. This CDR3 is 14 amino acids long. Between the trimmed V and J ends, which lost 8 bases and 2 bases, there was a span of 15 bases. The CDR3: CASEKGFGNTEAFF. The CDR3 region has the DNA TGTGCCAGCGAAAAAGGTTTTGGAAACACTGAAGCTTTCTTT.

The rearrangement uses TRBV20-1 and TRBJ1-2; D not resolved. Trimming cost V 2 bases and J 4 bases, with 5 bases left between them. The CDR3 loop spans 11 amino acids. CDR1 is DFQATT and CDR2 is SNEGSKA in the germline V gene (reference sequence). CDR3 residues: CSARLGYGYTF. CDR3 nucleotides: TGCAGTGCTAGATTAGGCTATGGCTACACCTTC.

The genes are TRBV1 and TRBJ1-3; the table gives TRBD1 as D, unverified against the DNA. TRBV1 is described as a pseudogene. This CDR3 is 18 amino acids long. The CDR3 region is CTSPLKGAVKGSGNTIYF. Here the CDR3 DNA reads TGCACCAGTCCCCTTAAGGGGGCAGTAAAAGGGTCTGGAAACACCATATATTTT.

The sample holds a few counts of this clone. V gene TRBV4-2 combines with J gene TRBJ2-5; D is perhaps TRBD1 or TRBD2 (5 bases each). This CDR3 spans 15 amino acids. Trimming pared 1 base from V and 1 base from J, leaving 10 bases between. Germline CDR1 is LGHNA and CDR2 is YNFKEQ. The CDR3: CASSQGGPIQETQYF. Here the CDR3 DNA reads TGTGCCAGCAGCCAAGGGGGACCTATCCAAGAGACCCAGTACTTC.

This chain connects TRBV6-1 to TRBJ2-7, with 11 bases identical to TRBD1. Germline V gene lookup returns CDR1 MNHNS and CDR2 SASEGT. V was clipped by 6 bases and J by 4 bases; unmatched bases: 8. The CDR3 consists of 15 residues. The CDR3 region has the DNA TGTGCCAGCAGGGACAGGGGGCCGAACCTTTACGAGCAGTACTTC. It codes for CASRDRGPNLYEQYF.

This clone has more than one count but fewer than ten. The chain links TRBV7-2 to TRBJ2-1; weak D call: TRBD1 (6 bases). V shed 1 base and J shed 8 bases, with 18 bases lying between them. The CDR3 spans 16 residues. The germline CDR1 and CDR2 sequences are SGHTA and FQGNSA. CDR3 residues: CASSLGDIVRGDEQFF. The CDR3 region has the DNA TGTGCCAGCAGCTTAGGGGACATCGTGCGAGGAGATGAGCAGTTCTTC.

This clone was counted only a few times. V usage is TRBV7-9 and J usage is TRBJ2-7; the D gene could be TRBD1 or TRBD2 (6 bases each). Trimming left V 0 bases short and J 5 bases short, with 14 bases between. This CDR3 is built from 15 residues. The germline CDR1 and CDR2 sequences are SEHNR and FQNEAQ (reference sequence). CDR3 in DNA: TGTGCCAGCAGCTTAGCGCTCGGGGGCCTTAACGAGCAGTACTTC. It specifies CASSLALGGLNEQYF.

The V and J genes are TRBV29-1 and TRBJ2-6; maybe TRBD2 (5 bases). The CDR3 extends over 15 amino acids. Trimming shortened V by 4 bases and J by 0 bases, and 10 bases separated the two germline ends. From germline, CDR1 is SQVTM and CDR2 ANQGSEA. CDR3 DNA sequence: TGCAGCGTTGCGGGAACCCTCTCTGGGGCCAACGTCCTGACTTTC. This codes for CSVAGTLSGANVLTF.

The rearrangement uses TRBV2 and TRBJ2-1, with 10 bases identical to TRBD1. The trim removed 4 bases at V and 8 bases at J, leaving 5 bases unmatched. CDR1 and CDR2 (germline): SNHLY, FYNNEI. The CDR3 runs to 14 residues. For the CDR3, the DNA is TGTGCCAGCAGTGTCCGACAGGGGGCGGATGAGCAGTTCTTC. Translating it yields CASSVRQGADEQFF.

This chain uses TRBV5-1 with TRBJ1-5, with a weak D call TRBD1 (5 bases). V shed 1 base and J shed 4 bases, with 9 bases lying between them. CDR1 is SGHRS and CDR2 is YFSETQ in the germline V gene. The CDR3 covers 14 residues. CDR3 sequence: CASSLTGENQPQHF. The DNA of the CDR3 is TGCGCCAGCAGCTTGACAGGAGAAAATCAGCCCCAGCATTTT.

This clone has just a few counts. Here the CDR3 reads CSVTAAVGYEQYF. In nucleotides, the CDR3 is TGCAGCGTTACCGCCGCCGTTGGATACGAGCAGTACTTC. This chain uses TRBV29-1 with TRBJ2-7; no clear D. The CDR3 sequence is 13 residues long. Germline-derived CDR1 and CDR2 are SQVTM and ANQGSEA. Trimming left V 5 bases short and J 4 bases short, with 15 bases between.

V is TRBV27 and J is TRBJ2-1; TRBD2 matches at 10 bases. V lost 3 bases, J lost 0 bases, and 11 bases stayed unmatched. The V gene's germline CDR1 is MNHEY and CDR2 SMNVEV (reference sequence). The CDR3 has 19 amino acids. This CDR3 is CASSLSSGGSSRSYNEQFF. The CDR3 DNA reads TGTGCCAGCAGTTTGAGTAGCGGGGGGTCTAGTCGCTCCTACAATGAGCAGTTCTTC.